Listed below are T cell receptor beta chains from one sample, sequenced in a study of molecular identifiers for immune sequencing clone quantification. TCRdb processed the PCR reads anew with MiXCR; each CDR3 protein has one entry. The data show about 54,000 distinct CDR3 sequences, approximately 25% seen once. Sequencing was carried out using naive CD8+ T cells from blood, with Jurkat cell RNA spiked in. The receptors originated from a human donor in good health. Some libraries in this study had Jurkat cell RNA spiked in. The CDR3 runs from the conserved cysteine through the conserved F or W. The D gene is left open where the match is weak. Rows may omit the clone size; those that give it use once, few, many or a size class.

clone size | J gene | V gene | D gene | CDR3 protein | CDR3 DNA
few | TRBJ2-3 | TRBV2 | TRBD1 | CASSSTPTGSSTDTQYF | TGTGCCAGCAGTTCCACCCCGACAGGGAGCAGCACAGATACGCAGTATTTT
many | TRBJ2-7 | TRBV2 | TRBD2 | CASSVLAGSYEQYF | TGTGCCAGCAGTGTATTAGCGGGTTCCTACGAGCAGTACTTC
NA | TRBJ2-4 | TRBV11-2 | NA | CASSSAATPTNQYF | TGTGCCAGCAGCTCGGCGGCCACCCCTACAAATCAGTACTTC
many | TRBJ2-7 | TRBV2 | TRBD1 | CASSAGTGPSYEQYF | TGTGCCAGCAGCGCCGGGACAGGGCCCTCCTACGAGCAGTACTTC
many | TRBJ2-5 | TRBV7-6 | NA | CASRGYNQETQYF | TGTGCCAGCAGAGGATACAACCAAGAGACCCAGTACTTC
many | TRBJ2-7 | TRBV11-2 | NA | CASSLSSGYEQYF | TGTGCCAGCAGCTTATCGTCCGGCTACGAGCAGTACTTC
many | TRBJ2-7 | TRBV5-6 | TRBD2 | CASSWGLVGSPEQYF | TGTGCCAGCAGCTGGGGACTAGTCGGGTCGCCCGAGCAGTACTTC
few | TRBJ2-7 | TRBV4-3 | NA | CASSQEGEGYGQYF | TGCGCCAGCAGCCAAGAGGGTGAGGGCTACGGGCAGTACTTC
many | TRBJ2-7 | TRBV4-2 | NA | CASSQDRFPLGEQYF | TGTGCCAGCAGCCAAGATAGGTTCCCCTTGGGCGAGCAGTACTTC
many | TRBJ2-7 | TRBV6-6 | NA | CASTSWGVYEQYF | TGTGCCAGCACTAGTTGGGGGGTCTACGAGCAGTACTTC
many | TRBJ2-5 | TRBV30 | TRBD1 | CAWSGTGAQETQYF | TGTGCCTGGAGTGGGACAGGAGCCCAAGAGACCCAGTACTTC
many | TRBJ2-2 | TRBV10-3 | NA | CAISVSGELFF | TGTGCCATCAGTGTGAGCGGGGAGCTGTTTTTT
NA | TRBJ2-2 | TRBV29-1 | TRBD2 | CSVEGGRAGELFF | TGCAGCGTTGAAGGGGGGAGGGCCGGGGAGCTGTTTTTT
many | TRBJ2-7 | TRBV11-2 | NA | CASSLTRDQQYF | TGTGCCAGCAGCCTTACCCGGGACCAGCAGTACTTC
NA | TRBJ1-1 | TRBV11-2 | NA | CASSLGADNTEAFF | TGTGCCAGCAGCTTAGGGGCAGATAACACTGAAGCTTTCTTT
NA | TRBJ2-3 | TRBV7-9 | TRBD2 | CASSQDLAGRTLHTQYF | TGTGCCAGCAGTCAGGATTTAGCGGGAAGGACCCTGCATACGCAGTATTTT
many | TRBJ2-2 | TRBV6-5 | NA | CASSYYSGELFF | TGTGCCAGCAGTTATTATTCCGGGGAGCTGTTTTTT
many | TRBJ2-2 | TRBV11-1 | NA | CASSLALNTGELFF | TGTGCCAGCAGCTTGGCTCTGAACACCGGGGAGCTGTTTTTT
NA | TRBJ1-1 | TRBV4-1 | NA | CASSQTRNTEAFF | TGCGCCAGCAGCCAAACAAGGAACACTGAAGCTTTCTTT
many | TRBJ1-5 | TRBV7-8 | TRBD1 | CASSLELEGDSSYSNQPQHF | TGTGCCAGCAGCTTAGAGTTGGAGGGGGACAGCAGCTATAGCAATCAGCCCCAGCATTTT
many | TRBJ2-1 | TRBV7-6 | TRBD2 | CASRAGEGRMGSEQFF | TGTGCCAGCCGGGCTGGGGAGGGAAGAATGGGTAGTGAGCAGTTCTTC
few | TRBJ2-5 | TRBV11-2 | NA | CASSLGTIPLKETQYF | TGTGCCAGCAGCTTAGGGACTATCCCCCTCAAAGAGACCCAGTACTTC
many | TRBJ2-3 | TRBV28 | NA | CASTPGFGVWGTDTQYF | TGTGCCAGCACTCCCGGGTTCGGGGTTTGGGGCACAGATACGCAGTATTTT
few | TRBJ2-7 | TRBV27 | TRBD2 | CASSAGLAWRYEQYF | TGTGCCAGCAGTGCAGGACTAGCGTGGAGGTACGAGCAGTACTTC
many | TRBJ2-7 | TRBV19 | NA | CASSIRGRSYEQYF | TGTGCCAGTAGTATCCGGGGTCGCTCCTACGAGCAGTACTTC
few | TRBJ1-1 | TRBV28 | TRBD1 | CASVWDRLNTEAFF | TGTGCCAGCGTTTGGGACAGATTGAACACTGAAGCTTTCTTT
many | TRBJ2-7 | TRBV7-6 | NA | CASSPGVSVEQYF | TGTGCCAGCAGCCCGGGAGTTTCGGTGGAGCAGTACTTC
NA | TRBJ2-4 | TRBV14 | NA | CASSRVLASRTWNIQYF | TGTGCCAGCAGCCGAGTATTGGCTAGCAGAACCTGGAACATTCAGTACTTC
few | TRBJ2-2 | TRBV5-6 | NA | CASSFWTGGEQFF | TGTGCCAGCAGCTTCTGGACAGGCGGGGAGCAGTTTTTT
NA | TRBJ1-1 | TRBV2 | NA | CASSEFSVLNTEAFF | TGTGCCAGCAGTGAGTTTTCCGTACTGAACACTGAAGCTTTCTTT
many | TRBJ1-4 | TRBV14 | NA | CASSLDGTNEKLFF | TGTGCCAGCAGCCTCGACGGGACTAATGAAAAACTGTTTTTT
many | TRBJ1-3 | TRBV7-9 | TRBD1 | CASSQDRAGNTIYF | TGTGCCAGCAGCCAAGACAGGGCTGGAAACACCATATATTTT
many | TRBJ1-1 | TRBV4-1 | NA | CASSQAPGHLNTEAFF | TGCGCCAGCAGCCAAGCTCCGGGACACTTGAACACTGAAGCTTTCTTT
many | TRBJ1-5 | TRBV6-2/TRBV6-3 | NA | CASSYSITSNQPQHF | TGTGCCAGCAGTTACTCGATAACTAGCAATCAGCCCCAGCATTTT
many | TRBJ2-3 | TRBV7-6 | NA | CACQVGFGTDTQYF | TGTGCCTGCCAAGTCGGCTTCGGCACAGATACGCAGTATTTT
NA | TRBJ2-3 | TRBV11-2 | NA | CASSLDQIDGSSTDTQNF | TGTGCCAGCAGCTTAGATCAGATAGACGGGAGTAGCACAGATACGCAGAATTTT
many | TRBJ1-2 | TRBV7-9 | NA | CASSFVDNYGYTF | TGTGCCAGCAGCTTTGTTGATAACTATGGCTACACCTTC
NA | TRBJ1-5 | TRBV19 | TRBD1 | CATTGTGGSLQHF | TGTGCCACCACCGGGACAGGGGGTTCTCTCCAGCATTTT
many | TRBJ1-3 | TRBV4-3 | NA | CASSQDSRAGNTIYF | TGCGCCAGCAGCCAAGATTCCAGGGCTGGAAACACCATATATTTT
NA | TRBJ2-1 | TRBV27 | NA | CASSLGPLSWFF | TGTGCCAGCAGTTTAGGGCCCCTTTCTTGGTTCTTC
many | TRBJ2-3 | TRBV4-1 | NA | CASSQDQLSGPTDTQYF | TGCGCCAGCAGCCAAGATCAGCTTAGCGGTCCCACAGATACGCAGTATTTT
few | TRBJ1-1 | TRBV4-3 | TRBD1 | CASSPTRGRGTEAFF | TGCGCCAGCAGCCCGACAAGGGGGCGTGGGACTGAAGCTTTCTTT
few | TRBJ2-5 | TRBV5-4 | TRBD2 | CASSLGTSSVETQYF | TGTGCCAGCAGCCTAGGGACTAGCTCGGTAGAGACCCAGTACTTC
many | TRBJ1-1 | TRBV4-1 | TRBD1 | CASSQATGVRTEAFF | TGCGCCAGCAGCCAAGCGACAGGGGTGAGGACTGAAGCTTTCTTT
many | TRBJ1-1 | TRBV4-1 | TRBD1 | CASRSTGDTEAFF | TGCGCCAGCAGATCTACAGGGGACACTGAAGCTTTCTTT
many | TRBJ2-1 | TRBV9 | NA | CASSVDTNEQFF | TGTGCCAGCAGCGTTGATACTAATGAGCAGTTCTTC
NA | TRBJ1-1 | TRBV19 | NA | CASSTPAYDGGEAFF | TGTGCCAGTAGTACCCCCGCGTACGACGGGGGAGAAGCTTTCTTT
many | TRBJ2-3 | TRBV7-9 | TRBD2 | CASSSLQPSGSESTDTQYF | TGTGCCAGCAGCTCCCTCCAACCTAGCGGGAGTGAAAGCACAGATACGCAGTATTTT
many | TRBJ2-7 | TRBV5-4 | TRBD1 | CASMGQGASEQYF | TGTGCCAGCATGGGACAGGGGGCATCCGAGCAGTACTTC
many | TRBJ2-5 | TRBV29-1 | NA | CSVETDKGAQYF | TGCAGCGTTGAGACGGACAAGGGGGCCCAGTACTTC
many | TRBJ1-1 | TRBV19 | TRBD1 | CASSVLQGGKDTEAFF | TGTGCCAGTAGTGTCCTTCAGGGGGGAAAGGACACTGAAGCTTTCTTT
many | TRBJ2-7 | TRBV29-1 | TRBD2 | CSVMGSGRREQYF | TGCAGCGTGATGGGCAGCGGGAGGCGCGAGCAGTACTTC
many | TRBJ1-5 | TRBV27 | NA | CASSSISVGQPQHF | TGTGCCAGCAGTTCTATAAGTGTGGGTCAGCCCCAGCATTTT